This TCR beta chain was retrieved from a study of CD8+CD57+ T cells in acquired aplastic anemia. Overall study results and limits: Over 25 shared CD8+ CDR3s appeared highly expressed within patients' immunodominant clones. Patients and controls were not found to differ significantly in CD8+ Simpson's diversity.

Per germline, CDR1 DFQATT and CDR2 SNEGSKA (reference sequence). The CDR3 runs 20 residues. CDR3 and TCR beta VDJ profiling relied on genomic DNA as the template. In TCRdb, the reads were re-called with MiXCR into one record per CDR3 protein. The table has about 160,000 distinct CDR3 sequences, over 55% seen once. Flow cytometry had shown expanded CD8+CD57+ cells in the patients chosen for sequencing. Patients, without exception, had severe acquired aplastic anemia. Blood sampling was performed on the patients, and none of them had received therapy by then. About this clonotype: What it binds is unknown. A read error may produce the germline difference seen at one junction end.

The TCR sequence derives from a human donor with aplastic anemia. Sequencing was carried out using sorted CD4+, CD8+, or CD8+CD57+ T cells (not recorded which) from PBMCs. The V gene is TRBV20-1, the J gene TRBJ2-3; TRBD2 matches 11 bases. The CDR3 region is CSARDRDSGGARGLTDTQYF. The CDR3 DNA follows: TGCAGTGCCAGAGATAGGGATAGCGGGGGGGCGAGGGGGCTCACAGATACGCAGTATTTT.